A single sample is the source of the 24 T cell receptor beta chains below, sequenced in a study of blood T cell repertoires in COVID-19. The protocol was immunoSEQ multiplex PCR, while the TCRdb copy is restricted to in-frame clones and leaves out a portion. The sample records about 150,000 clones, 88% being singletons. Material: peripheral blood. The receptors stem from a man aged 50-60 years who had recovered from COVID-19.

This chain uses TRBV12-5 with TRBJ2-6; maybe TRBD2 (5 bases). The V gene lost 3 bases and the J gene lost 0 bases, with 9 bases spanning the gap. CDR1 is LGHNT, CDR2 FRNRAP, per germline. The CDR3 runs to 16 residues. The CDR3 bases are TGTGCTAGTGGTTTAGGACTGAACTCTGGGGCCAACGTCCTGACTTTC. Protein sequence: CASGLGLNSGANVLTF.

This chain links TRBV5-4 with TRBJ1-2, with 12 bases aligning to TRBD1. Germline V CDR1 and CDR2: SGHNT, YYREEE (reference sequence). The CDR3 is made up of 15 amino acids. Unmatched junction bases numbered 1, after V lost 0 bases and J lost 4 bases. The CDR3 is CASSLGDRGLYGYTF. The CDR3 bases are TGTGCCAGCAGCTTGGGGGACAGGGGGCTCTATGGCTACACCTTC.

The chain joins TRBV28 to TRBJ2-7, with 9 nucleotides matching TRBD1. Trimming removed 7 bases from V and 2 bases from J; junction bases left unmatched: 9. Germline CDR1 is MDHEN and CDR2 is SYDVKM. The CDR3 sequence is 15 residues long. CDR3 in DNA: TGTGCCAGCACCCTTGACAGGGGGGCTGCCTACGAGCAGTACTTC. Translating it yields CASTLDRGAAYEQYF.

The rearrangement joins TRBV29-1 to TRBJ1-1, with 8 positions matching TRBD1. Germline V gene lookup returns CDR1 SQVTM and CDR2 ANQGSEA. CDR3 size: 12 residues. V lost 7 bases, J lost 4 bases, and 5 bases stayed unmatched. The DNA for the CDR3 is TGCAGCGCCGTACAGGGGGGCACTGAAGCTTTCTTT. It translates to CSAVQGGTEAFF.

This clone has more than one count but fewer than ten. The rearrangement links TRBV4-3 to TRBJ1-2; 8 nucleotides match TRBD1. CDR3 size: 15 residues. The germline CDR1 and CDR2 sequences are LGHNA and YSLEER. V lost 3 bases, J lost 4 bases, and 7 bases stayed unmatched. CDR3 coding DNA: TGCGCCAGCAGCCAGGCCAGGGGGCTAATCTATGGCTACACCTTC. Protein product: CASSQARGLIYGYTF.

The genes are TRBV5-5 and TRBJ1-2, with D possibly being TRBD1 (5 bases). V lost 4 bases, J lost 2 bases, and 9 bases lay in between. Germline assignment: CDR1 SGHKS and CDR2 YYEKEE (reference sequence). The CDR3 is 13 amino acids. The CDR3 loop reads CASSPGSNYGYTF. In nucleotides, the CDR3 is TGTGCCAGCAGCCCAGGGTCAAACTATGGCTACACCTTC.

The sample holds one count of this clone. The genes are TRBV2 and TRBJ1-6, with D possibly being TRBD1 (6 bases). V was pared by 4 bases and J by 8 bases, with 15 bases between. CDR1 and CDR2 (germline): SNHLY, FYNNEI. The CDR3 consists of 15 residues. For the CDR3, the DNA is TGTGCCAGCAGTGGGGACACGGGCTGGGATTCACCCCTCCACTTT. Its protein is CASSGDTGWDSPLHF.

A single count supports this clone. This chain links TRBV7-8 with TRBJ2-1; 8 bases agree with TRBD2. J gave up 0 bases and V 5 bases, and 6 bases lay outside the gene matches. The CDR3 is made up of 16 amino acids. Germline CDR1 is SGHVS and CDR2 is FQNEAQ. The CDR3 nucleotides read TGTGCCAGCAGCCGTGCCGGGACTAGCTCCTACAATGAGCAGTTCTTC. Its protein product is CASSRAGTSSYNEQFF.

The chain has TRBV25-1 and TRBJ2-5; D perhaps matches TRBD1 (6 bases). Trimming shortened V by 5 bases and J by 0 bases, and 13 bases separated the two germline ends. Germline CDR1 is MGHDK and CDR2 is SYGVNS. This CDR3 region has 15 residues. The CDR3 region is CASSPRGSYQETQYF. The DNA of the CDR3 is TGTGCCAGCAGTCCGAGGGGGTCGTACCAAGAGACCCAGTACTTC.

This chain links TRBV7-6 with TRBJ2-7, with 7 bases fitting TRBD1. This CDR3 spans 15 amino acids. Germline trimming cut 5 bases from V and 7 bases from J; bases unmatched to any gene: 14. CDR1 is SGHVS, CDR2 FNYEAQ, per germline. The CDR3 sequence: CASSPSGQVAAEQYF. DNA for the CDR3: TGTGCCAGCAGCCCGTCCGGACAGGTCGCGGCTGAGCAGTACTTC.

The chain carries TRBV7-2 and TRBJ2-2; 10 bases agree with TRBD2. The CDR3 has 17 residues. V was clipped by 5 bases and J by 3 bases; unmatched bases: 9. Germline-derived CDR1 and CDR2 are SGHTA and FQGNSA. CDR3 nucleotides: TGTGCCAGCAGCAAACGCGGAGCGGGGGGGGACACCGGGGAGCTGTTTTTT. Encoded protein: CASSKRGAGGDTGELFF.

This chain links TRBV2 with TRBJ2-5, with 8 bases fitting TRBD2. CDR3 length equals 16 residues. The V and J ends lost 4 bases and 5 bases, in that order; junction bases with no gene match: 12. CDR1 is SNHLY and CDR2 is FYNNEI in the germline V gene. Here the CDR3 DNA reads TGTGCCAGCAGTGCAGGGACTAGTGGGGAATCTGAGACCCAGTACTTC. This gives the protein CASSAGTSGESETQYF.

This clone has more than one count but fewer than ten. Other nucleotide sequences from this sample produce the same CDR3. The chain links TRBV15 to TRBJ2-7; 8 bases fit TRBD1. Per germline, CDR1 LNHNV and CDR2 YYDKDF (reference sequence). The CDR3 is 15 amino acids. V was clipped by 0 bases and J by 4 bases; unmatched bases: 5. In nucleotides, the CDR3 is TGTGCCACCAGCAGAGAGAACAGGGGGTCTTACGAGCAGTACTTC. It translates to CATSRENRGSYEQYF.

The chain couples TRBV30 to TRBJ1-6; 8 bases align to TRBD1. Trimming took 5 bases from V and 8 from J; bases not matched to a gene: 2. Germline loops: CDR1 GTSNPN, CDR2 SVGIG (reference sequence). CDR3 length: 12 residues. DNA of the CDR3: TGTGCCTGGGACAGGGGAGATTCACCCCTCCACTTT. Its protein product is CAWDRGDSPLHF.

This clone has more than one count but fewer than ten. The chain carries TRBV15 and TRBJ2-7, with D possibly matching TRBD1 (6 bases). CDR3 size: 14 residues. Per germline, CDR1 LNHNV and CDR2 YYDKDF (reference sequence). Trimming removed 5 bases at V and 0 bases at J, with 11 bases between. The CDR3 spells CATSLDRSSYEQYF. CDR3 DNA: TGTGCCACCAGCTTAGACAGGAGCTCCTACGAGCAGTACTTC.

J is TRBJ1-1 and V is TRBV5-1; unclear D gene. This CDR3 is 13 amino acids long. CDR1 is SGHRS and CDR2 is YFSETQ in the germline V gene. V lost 0 bases, J lost 5 bases, and 8 bases lay in between. CDR3 in amino acids: CASSLAPGTEAFF. Here the CDR3 DNA reads TGCGCCAGCAGCTTGGCCCCGGGGACTGAAGCTTTCTTT.

This clone was observed once. The chain has TRBV7-8 and TRBJ2-3; no firm D call. Per germline, CDR1 SGHVS and CDR2 FQNEAQ. This CDR3 has 16 amino acids. V lost 1 base to trimming and J lost 2 bases, with 13 bases between them. The CDR3 DNA is TGTGCCAGCAGCTTAGAACCGTACAGAGTCACAGATACGCAGTATTTT. This gives the protein CASSLEPYRVTDTQYF. The full variable domain, its missing parts supplied by reference TRBV7-8 and TRBJ2-3, is GAGVSQSPRYKVAKRGQDVALRCDPISGHVSLFWYQQALGQGPEFLTYFQNEAQLDKSGLPSDRFFAERPEGSVSTLKIQRTQQEDSAVYLCASSLEPYRVTDTQYFGPGTRLTVL.

The chain links TRBV19 to TRBJ2-7, with 7 bases identical to TRBD1. V trimming: 5 bases; J trimming: 6 bases; junction bases outside the gene matches: 13. The CDR3 has 15 amino acids. Germline CDR1 and CDR2: LNHDA and SQIVND (reference sequence). The CDR3 sequence is CASSFRQGTLGEQYF. The CDR3 region has the DNA TGTGCCAGTAGTTTTCGACAGGGCACCCTCGGCGAGCAGTACTTC.

This chain joins TRBV25-1 and TRBJ2-7; 8 nucleotides agree with TRBD2. This CDR3 region has 14 residues. V shed 3 bases, J shed 4 bases, and the junction held 5 bases outside the gene matches. Per the germline V gene, CDR1 is MGHDK and CDR2 is SYGVNS. CDR3 loop: CASSEQGGRYEQYF. DNA for the CDR3: TGTGCCAGCAGTGAGCAGGGCGGGAGGTACGAGCAGTACTTC.

The chain has TRBV6-2 or TRBV6-3 and TRBJ2-7; D is possibly TRBD2 (5 bases). Between the trimmed V and J ends, which lost 5 bases and 13 bases, there was a span of 27 bases. CDR3 length equals 15 residues. Looked up from germline, CDR1 is MNHEY and CDR2 is SVGEGT. The CDR3 is CASSRNGLAGGGAYF. CDR3 DNA: TGTGCCAGCAGTAGGAACGGACTGGCCGGCGGAGGAGCTTACTTC.

The CDR3 DNA sequence: TGCGCCAGCACCCCGGAGGGCACCCGGAGCTCCTACAATGAGCAGTTCTTC. This translates into CASTPEGTRSSYNEQFF. V and J are TRBV4-1 and TRBJ2-1, with D possibly TRBD2 on 6 matching bases. Trimming took off 7 bases at V and 0 bases at J, with 19 bases between the two ends. This CDR3 region has 17 residues. Germline V gives CDR1 MGHRA, CDR2 YSYEKL.

The rearrangement links TRBV9 to TRBJ2-1; TRBD2 agrees at 13 bases. The germline V gene has CDR1 SGDLS and CDR2 YYNGEE. The trim removed 5 bases at V and 3 bases at J, leaving 5 bases unmatched. This CDR3 contains 16 residues. CDR3 sequence: CASSLRTSGGYNEQFF. The DNA for the CDR3 is TGTGCCAGCAGTTTACGGACTAGCGGGGGCTACAATGAGCAGTTCTTC.

The genes are TRBV7-2 and TRBJ1-2; D remains ambiguous. The CDR3 is made up of 13 amino acids. Germline loops: CDR1 SGHTA, CDR2 FQGNSA. The germline V and J ends were trimmed by 5 bases and 9 bases, with 16 bases remaining between them. DNA of the CDR3: TGTGCCAGCAGCCGGGTGGCGGTCGGAAGCTACACCTTC. Translated: CASSRVAVGSYTF. The entire variable domain, with the rest obtained from reference TRBV7-2 and TRBJ1-2, is as follows: GAGVSQSPSNKVTEKGKDVELRCDPISGHTALYWYRQSLGQGLEFLIYFQGNSAPDKSGLPSDRFSAERTGGSVSTLTIQRTQQEDSAVYLCASSRVAVGSYTFGSGTRLTVV.

The rearrangement uses TRBV29-1 and TRBJ1-5, with 10 bases fitting TRBD1. The V gene's germline CDR1 is SQVTM and CDR2 ANQGSEA. The CDR3 runs 14 residues. With V trimmed by 7 bases and J by 5 bases, 8 bases remained unmatched. The CDR3: CSATTGGSDQPQHF. As DNA, the CDR3 is TGCAGCGCTACGACAGGGGGCTCGGATCAGCCCCAGCATTTT.